This TCR beta chain stems from a study of OX40 agonist ivuxolimab in advanced cancers. Study-wide context: Every 2 weeks, patients received ivuxolimab intravenously, dosed at 0.01 to 10 mg/kg.

Using immunoSEQ multiplex PCR, the repertoire was profiled, and TCRdb retains in-frame clones only, with some absent. The sample shows around 61,000 clones, under 90% of them seen only once. Sequenced material: CD4+ or CD8+ T cells sorted from blood, taken in a trial of the OX40 agonist ivuxolimab. The sequence was collected from an adult with an advanced solid tumor such as melanoma, head and neck, liver or kidney cancer.

CDR3 protein: CASSLAGGDNEQFF. CDR3 nucleotides: TGTGCCAGCAGCTTAGCGGGAGGCGACAATGAGCAGTTCTTC. This chain uses TRBV5-4 with TRBJ2-1; 9 bases align to TRBD2. CDR1 is SGHNT, CDR2 YYREEE, per germline (reference sequence). V dropped 2 bases and J dropped 5; count of bases not matched to a gene: 2. This CDR3 spans 14 amino acids.